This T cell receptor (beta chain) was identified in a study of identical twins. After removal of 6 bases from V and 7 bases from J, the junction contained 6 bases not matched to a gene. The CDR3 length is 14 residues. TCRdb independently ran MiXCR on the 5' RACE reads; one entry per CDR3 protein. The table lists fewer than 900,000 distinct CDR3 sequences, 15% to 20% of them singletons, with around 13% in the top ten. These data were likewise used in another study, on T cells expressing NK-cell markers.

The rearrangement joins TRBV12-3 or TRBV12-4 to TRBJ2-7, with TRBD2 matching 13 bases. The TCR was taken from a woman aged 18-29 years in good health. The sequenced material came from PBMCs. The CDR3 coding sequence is TGTGCCAGCAGAGACACGGGACTAGCGGGAGAGCAGTACTTC. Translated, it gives CASRDTGLAGEQYF.